The next 5 T cell receptor beta chains were all read from a single sample in a study of blood T cell repertoires in COVID-19. Profiled with immunoSEQ multiplex PCR; TCRdb holds only in-frame clones, not every one. The sample has around 150,000 clones, 85% seen once; the top ten hold over 3%. Sequenced: peripheral blood. Receptor source: a human donor with acute or convalescent COVID-19. The donor label of this sample is uncertain.

The rearrangement joins TRBV7-9 to TRBJ1-1; D ambiguous. Trimming shortened V by 1 base and J by 2 bases, and 17 bases separated the two germline ends. Germline CDR1 SEHNR, CDR2 FQNEAQ (reference sequence). The CDR3 is made up of 17 amino acids. CDR3 loop: CASSLGGQVRGNTEAFF. The CDR3 bases are TGTGCCAGCAGCTTAGGAGGGCAGGTACGGGGAAACACTGAAGCTTTCTTT.

The rearrangement joins TRBV30 to TRBJ2-1, with D uncertain. The CDR3 totals 12 residues. V was trimmed by 2 bases and J by 9 bases, leaving 11 bases between them. CDR1 and CDR2 (germline): GTSNPN, SVGIG (reference sequence). The CDR3 sequence is CAWSPQDFEQFF. CDR3 in DNA: TGTGCCTGGAGTCCCCAGGATTTTGAGCAGTTCTTC.

The chain links TRBV24-1 to TRBJ2-5; D is possibly TRBD2 (6 bases). The ends were cut back, 3 bases at V and 4 bases at J, with 11 bases in the middle. The CDR3 spans 14 residues. The germline gives CDR1 KGHDR, CDR2 SFDVKD. The CDR3 bases are TGTGCCACCAGTGATCCTCGGGGGTCAGAGACCCAGTACTTC. Its protein is CATSDPRGSETQYF.

Sample share makes this clone medium-sized. The chain uses TRBV5-6 and TRBJ2-7, with D possibly TRBD1 on 5 matching bases. Trimming took off 5 bases at V and 1 base at J, with 16 bases between the two ends. Germline CDR1 is SGHDT and CDR2 is YYEEEE. The CDR3 sequence is 15 residues long. The CDR3 here is CASRLRALSSYEQYF. DNA for the CDR3: TGTGCCAGCAGGCTCAGGGCCCTTTCATCCTACGAGCAGTACTTC.

The chain combines TRBV11-3 with TRBJ2-3; 7 bases align to TRBD2. Trimming took 1 base from V and 1 from J; bases not matched to a gene: 2. Germline-derived CDR1 and CDR2 are SGHNT and YENEEA. The CDR3 spans 15 residues. CDR3 residues: CASSLVAGGTDTQYF. The CDR3 DNA reads TGTGCCAGCAGCTTAGTCGCGGGGGGCACAGATACGCAGTATTTT. The full variable domain, in which reference TRBV11-3 and TRBJ2-3 provide the parts outside the CDR3, is EAGVVQSPRYKIIEKKQPVAFWCNPISGHNTLYWYLQNLGQGPELLIRYENEEAVDDSQLPKDRFSAERLKGVDSTLKIQPAELGDSAVYLCASSLVAGGTDTQYFGPGTRLTVL.